A single T cell receptor (beta chain) is shown here with its context. Its target antigen remains unknown. No much larger clonotype is one base removed from it; base qualities were not supplied. CD8 naive samples were CD45RO-negative cells positively selected for CCR7, giving a CD45RA+CCR7+ population that excluded TemRA cells. The donors were healthy, HIV-negative adults with no recently reported acute infections or vaccinations. Every donor was a Caucasian adult living in Nashville, Tennessee, USA. After blood collection by leukapheresis, PBMCs were isolated using Ficoll-Histopaque density gradient centrifugation and then cryopreserved in the vapor phase of liquid nitrogen. Purity and quantity of every magnetically sorted T cell population were checked by analytical flow cytometry. From each sorted fraction, genomic DNA was isolated and quantified by UV absorbance on a Nanodrop 2000c. The data were obtained in a study of shared clonotypes between healthy human individuals (TCRdb year 2020). Regarding the complete study: A couple of women and three men aged 18 to 49 years were included in the cohort. Each donor's leukapheresis produced roughly between about 0.9 and 9.5 billion PBMCs. Different laboratories and diverse techniques were used to prepare libraries and sequence TCR repertoires, to increase sequencing depth and limit assay-specific biases. To estimate repertoire size and how much clonotype sharing occurs between individuals, the study deeply sequenced the blood TCR repertoires of 5 or 6 healthy adults. Per donor, three plates each were used for CD4 naive and CD4 memory, two for CD8 naive, and one for CD8 memory. Broader findings and caveats from the paper: Across four donors, approximately 5% of naive CD4, approximately 4% of naive CD8, roughly 2.2% of memory CD4, and under 0.45% of memory CD8 clonotypes were shared. Sampling was restricted to blood, and TCR repertoires in tissue are likely to differ from TCR repertoires in blood. Naive subsets generally had larger estimated clonotype richness than memory subsets. Rarefaction of sorted-subset datasets indicated incomplete sequencing despite the large sequencing depth. The small number of donors limited the genetic and exposure-history diversity represented. Pairwise subsampling led to the expectation that sequencing depth would affect the degree of clonotype sharing among donors. Compared with non-shared clonotypes, clonotypes shared by all four sorted-subset donors had higher generation probabilities.

Using the deep immunoSEQ assay, TCR CDR3 regions were amplified from genomic DNA by multiplex PCR. Genomic DNA extracted from each cell subset was distributed evenly over all wells of several immunoSEQ 96-well plates, and each plate served as one replicate. For sorted subsets, around 200 ng genomic DNA, equal to about 30,000 T cell genomes, was loaded into each replicate PCR. Purified libraries were quantified with a Qubit 3.0 fluorometer, sized on a Bioanalyzer 2100, and re-quantified with the KAPA Library Quantification kit. Every immunoSEQ 96-well plate was sequenced on a separate single-read 150-cycle Illumina NextSeq 550 flow cell. In the original analysis: Because only junctional sequences without quality scores were contained in the immunoSEQ output, filtering matching that applied to full-length reads could not be performed. To assign V/J genes and CDR3, sequences were annotated against IMGT germline references using PyIR, a Python wrapper for IgBLAST v1.9. Any read was removed if the V/J assignment was weak (E-value above 1e-6), the CDR3 was missing, or the read contained stop codons, out-of-frame junctions, or ambiguous translated residues. V3J clonotypes were defined as sequences sharing an identical inferred V gene, J gene, and CDR3 amino acid sequence. Percentage overlap between repertoires was calculated by dividing the number of shared unique clonotypes by the size of the smaller repertoire. Repertoire richness was assessed with RTK rarefaction, the Chao1 estimator, and Recon v2.1 estimates of unobserved clonotypes. Generation probabilities were computed with OLGA for all TCRbeta clonotypes obtained by the gDNA method from several donors. Drawn from immuneACCESS, this table holds only the in-frame rearrangements with V and J called that TCRdb kept. Clones are partly lost; checked studies trace under half to an unresolved V gene and leave the rest unexplained. V, J and clone size are taken as reported in that table, and D and trimming were inferred from the DNA itself. A total of about 2.2 million clones appear in this sample, around 95% of them only once. The top ten clonotypes cover more than 1.5% of the sample.

There are 14 amino acids in the CDR3, from cysteine to phenylalanine inclusive. CDR3 DNA only is kept here, 42 bases in frame from base 1. CDR1 and CDR2 were assigned from the germline V gene as SGHDN and FVKESK. Unmatched junction bases come to 8, with V trimmed by 6 bases and J by 8 bases. Sequencing was done on a sample of naive CD8+ T cells from PBMCs. This specimen's cell subset or site label, interpreted: CD45RA+CCR7+. The rearranged chain carries TRBV14 and TRBJ2-1; TRBD2 lines up with 9 middle nucleotides. The TCR comes from a man between 18 and 35 years old in good health. Some clones in this sample may be carry-over from other donors' samples. The bases are TGTGCCAGCAGGGCGATTAGCGGGAGTGATGAGCAGTTCTTC. Translated, this gives CASRAISGSDEQFF. With all but the CDR3 taken from the reference TRBV14 and TRBJ2-1 genes, the full variable domain is: EAGVTQFPSHSVIEKGQTVTLRCDPISGHDNLYWYRRVMGKEIKFLLHFVKESKQDESGMPNNRFLAERTGGTYSTLKVQPAELEDSGVYFCASRAISGSDEQFFGPGTRLTVL.